Shown below are 28 T cell receptor beta chains from a single sample sequenced in a study of somatic mutations in cytotoxic T cells in rheumatoid arthritis (dated by TCRdb to 2016 to 2017). Library generation was performed with the immunoSEQ multiplex PCR assay. This immuneACCESS table, as held by TCRdb, lists in-frame sequences with V and J called but not all clones. Of the missing ones, under half trace to an unresolved V gene in checked studies; the others have no known cause. This sample comprises around 19,000 clones, over 75% of them detected only once. The ten largest clones capture about 8.1% of the sample. Sequencing input: CD8+ T cells sorted from blood. The receptors originated from an adult with rheumatoid arthritis.

The chain links TRBV19 to TRBJ1-1; 7 positions agree with TRBD1. V shed 2 bases, J shed 5 bases, and the junction held 11 bases outside the gene matches. Germline CDR1 LNHDA, CDR2 SQIVND (reference sequence). The CDR3 is made up of 16 amino acids. The CDR3 coding sequence is TGTGCCAGTAGTATAATGACAGGGCGGTTTGGGACTGAAGCTTTCTTT. Protein product: CASSIMTGRFGTEAFF.

This clone was counted a few times. The chain joins TRBV19 to TRBJ1-1; a weak D match, TRBD1 (5 bases). Deletions cut 3 bases from V and 3 bases from J, with 11 bases between. Germline assignment: CDR1 LNHDA and CDR2 SQIVND (reference sequence). The CDR3 is 14 residues long. The CDR3: CASSISGGDTEAFF. Here the CDR3 DNA reads TGTGCCAGTAGTATTTCCGGGGGGGACACTGAAGCTTTCTTT.

The chain employs TRBV19 and TRBJ2-7; possible D gene TRBD1, 5 bases. Trimming took off 1 base at V and 5 bases at J, with 12 bases between the two ends. Germline CDR1 is LNHDA and CDR2 is SQIVND (reference sequence). This CDR3 contains 14 residues. The CDR3 region is CASSIGTGPDEQYF. In DNA form, the CDR3 reads TGTGCCAGTAGTATAGGAACAGGCCCCGACGAGCAGTACTTC.

V usage is TRBV19 and J usage is TRBJ1-1; D uncertain. The V and J ends lost 7 bases and 2 bases respectively, with 11 bases between them. Germline CDR1 reads LNHDA; CDR2 reads SQIVND (reference sequence). The CDR3 extends over 13 amino acids. This chain's CDR3 is CASTLERNTEAFF. For the CDR3, the DNA is TGTGCCAGTACATTAGAAAGAAACACTGAAGCTTTCTTT.

The J gene is TRBJ2-7, the V gene TRBV7-9; no firm D call. The CDR3 is 12 amino acids. The V end lost 3 bases, the J end lost 2 bases, and 5 bases lay between the germline ends. The germline V gene encodes CDR1 SEHNR and CDR2 FQNEAQ (reference sequence). In DNA, the CDR3 is TGTGCCAGCAGCTTCGACACCTACGAGCAGTACTTC. The encoded protein is CASSFDTYEQYF.

The CDR3 reads CASSGGSTEAFF. Here the CDR3 DNA reads TGTGCCAGCAGCGGAGGGAGCACTGAAGCTTTCTTT. The gene calls are TRBV7-9 and TRBJ1-1, with D hard to call. The germline gives CDR1 SEHNR, CDR2 FQNEAQ (reference sequence). The ends were cut back, 5 bases at V and 4 bases at J, with 8 bases in the middle. This CDR3 spans 12 amino acids.

The chain employs TRBV7-8 and TRBJ2-7; 8 positions agree with TRBD1. J gave up 4 bases and V 3 bases, and 8 bases lay outside the gene matches. The germline CDR1 and CDR2 sequences are SGHVS and FQNEAQ. The CDR3 has 15 residues. In nucleotides, the CDR3 is TGTGCCAGCAGCTTCGGACAGGGTCCTTCTTACGAGCAGTACTTC. Residues: CASSFGQGPSYEQYF.

The chain uses TRBV30 and TRBJ1-2, with D possibly matching TRBD1 (6 bases). This CDR3 is built from 15 residues. Germline CDR1 is GTSNPN and CDR2 is SVGIG (reference sequence). Trimming removed 4 bases from V and 8 bases from J, with 23 bases in between. CDR3 coding DNA: TGTGCCTGGACGGTAGACAGGCTCCCTCGTTTGGGCTACACCTTC. It specifies CAWTVDRLPRLGYTF.

With respect to this clone: The identical CDR3 is also encoded by other nucleotide sequences in the sample. The chain uses TRBV27 and TRBJ1-1, with a weak D call TRBD1 (6 bases). V gave up 5 bases and J gave up 5 bases, with 12 bases separating them. CDR3 length: 13 residues. From germline, CDR1 is MNHEY and CDR2 SMNVEV (reference sequence). The CDR3 protein is CASSLGGWTEAFF. DNA for the CDR3: TGTGCCAGCAGTCTAGGGGGTTGGACTGAAGCTTTCTTT.

The chain is built from TRBV19 and TRBJ1-5, with D unclear. The germline gives CDR1 LNHDA, CDR2 SQIVND (reference sequence). Deletions cut 6 bases from V and 5 bases from J, with 17 bases between. The CDR3 has 15 residues. The CDR3, as DNA: TGTGCCAGTAGAGTGGGGTTCGGAGTAGATCAGCCCCAGCATTTT. Translated: CASRVGFGVDQPQHF.

The chain combines TRBV10-3 with TRBJ2-7, with D possibly TRBD1 on 5 matching bases. Looked up from germline, CDR1 is ENHRY and CDR2 is SYGVKD. CDR3 length: 14 amino acids. The ends were cut back, 6 bases at V and 0 bases at J, with 12 bases in the middle. DNA for the CDR3: TGTGCCATCAGAAAGACAGAAACCTCCTACGAGCAGTACTTC. Translation: CAIRKTETSYEQYF.

This chain connects TRBV6-1 to TRBJ2-3; D may be TRBD2 (6 bases). The CDR3 runs to 16 residues. CDR1 is MNHNS and CDR2 is SASEGT in the germline V gene. V was shortened by 3 bases and J by 6 bases, with 19 bases between the two germline ends. This chain's CDR3 is CASSDPSRLATDTQYF. The DNA of the CDR3 is TGTGCCAGCAGTGACCCGTCGCGGCTAGCGACGGATACGCAGTATTTT.

The chain employs TRBV29-1 and TRBJ1-2; D gene unclear. Trimming shortened V by 1 base and J by 3 bases, and 6 bases separated the two germline ends. This CDR3 comprises 12 residues. CDR1 and CDR2 from the germline V gene are SQVTM and ANQGSEA. This CDR3 is CSVEGSHYGYTF. The CDR3 nucleotides read TGCAGCGTTGAAGGCAGCCACTATGGCTACACCTTC.

V is TRBV5-1 and J is TRBJ2-1; 7 bases fit TRBD2. The CDR3 extends over 15 amino acids. V lost 3 bases and J lost 5; bases outside the gene matches: 8. Germline lookup yields CDR1 SGHRS and CDR2 YFSETQ. The CDR3 reads CASSSAGTANNEQFF. The CDR3 DNA reads TGCGCCAGCAGCTCAGCGGGAACAGCGAACAATGAGCAGTTCTTC.

This clone was observed a few times. The DNA for the CDR3 is TGTGCCAGCAGTTTGTCGCGCTCCTACAATGAGCAGTTCTTC. Its translation is CASSLSRSYNEQFF. This rearrangement joins TRBV27 to TRBJ2-1; D gene uncertain. Looked up from germline, CDR1 is MNHEY and CDR2 is SMNVEV (reference sequence). This CDR3 spans 14 amino acids. V lost 3 bases and J 0 bases, leaving 6 bases between the germline ends.

The chain employs TRBV5-8 and TRBJ1-1; D call uncertain. Germline V lookup: CDR1 SGHTS, CDR2 YDEGEE. Trimming left V 0 bases short and J 6 bases short, with 21 bases between. This CDR3 has 17 residues. The CDR3 region has the DNA TGTGCCAGCAGCTTGGTGTCAGGTCGGACGTTCGTCGCTGAAGCTTTCTTT. This gives the protein CASSLVSGRTFVAEAFF.

This clone has more than one count but fewer than ten. V is TRBV9 and J is TRBJ1-6; D possibly corresponds to TRBD1 (6 bases). The ends were cut back, 6 bases at V and 8 bases at J, with 21 bases in the middle. This CDR3 is 16 amino acids long. Germline V lookup: CDR1 SGDLS, CDR2 YYNGEE. CDR3 coding DNA: TGTGCCAGCACTTGGGGGGCCGAGCCGCAGGATTCACCCCTCCACTTT. Its translation is CASTWGAEPQDSPLHF.

The V and J genes are TRBV9 and TRBJ1-2, with D possibly matching TRBD1 (5 bases). Germline assignment: CDR1 SGDLS and CDR2 YYNGEE. The V end was cut by 3 bases, the J end by 0 bases, with 9 bases between. The CDR3 contains 14 residues. CDR3 DNA: TGTGCCAGCAGCGCAGAGACAGCTAACTATGGCTACACCTTC. Translation gives CASSAETANYGYTF. The full variable domain, rest sourced from reference TRBV9 and TRBJ1-2, is DSGVTQTPKHLITATGQRVTLRCSPRSGDLSVYWYQQSLDQGLQFLIQYYNGEERAKGNILERFSAQQFPDLHSELNLSSLELGDSALYFCASSAETANYGYTFGSGTRLTVV.

The chain combines TRBV12-5 with TRBJ2-4; 9 positions match TRBD2. Trimming at V came to 4 bases and at J to 1 base, leaving 5 bases not matched to a gene. The germline gives CDR1 LGHNT, CDR2 FRNRAP. CDR3 length equals 16 residues. In DNA form, the CDR3 reads TGTGCTAGTGGTTCTGCGGCGGGAGGGGCCAAAAACATTCAGTACTTC. It specifies CASGSAAGGAKNIQYF.

The V call is TRBV11-2, the J call TRBJ2-3; 11 positions agree with TRBD2. The CDR3 sequence is 15 residues long. CDR1 is SGHAT and CDR2 is FQNNGV in the germline V gene. Unmatched junction bases numbered 7, after V lost 5 bases and J lost 6 bases. The CDR3 spells CASSILRLAGDTQYF. CDR3 bases: TGTGCCAGCAGCATCTTGCGACTAGCGGGGGATACGCAGTATTTT.

The chain uses TRBV29-1 and TRBJ2-2; D may correspond to TRBD1 or TRBD2 (5 bases each). CDR1 and CDR2 from the germline V gene are SQVTM and ANQGSEA. The V end lost 7 bases, the J end lost 2 bases, and 11 bases lay between the germline ends. CDR3 length equals 13 residues. The CDR3 here is CSARDLNTGELFF. In nucleotides, the CDR3 is TGCAGCGCCCGGGACCTTAACACCGGGGAGCTGTTTTTT.

The chain is built from TRBV29-1 and TRBJ2-2; a weak D match, TRBD2 (6 bases). The CDR3 runs to 14 residues. The ends were cut back, 0 bases at V and 4 bases at J, with 9 bases in the middle. CDR1 and CDR2 from the germline V gene are SQVTM and ANQGSEA. CDR3 loop: CSVEDRGGTGELFF. The CDR3 bases are TGCAGCGTTGAAGATCGGGGAGGCACCGGGGAGCTGTTTTTT.

The V and J genes are TRBV5-4 and TRBJ2-2; D might be TRBD1 or TRBD2, each matching 5 bases. The CDR3 sequence is 12 residues long. Trimming stripped 3 bases from V and 5 bases from J, with 5 bases between. Germline CDR1 reads SGHNT; CDR2 reads YYREEE (reference sequence). The CDR3 protein is CASSWGTGELFF. The CDR3 DNA reads as TGTGCCAGCAGCTGGGGGACCGGGGAGCTGTTTTTT.

This sequence joins TRBV30 and TRBJ2-1; 11 bases are a match to TRBD2. CDR3 length: 15 residues. After removal of 3 bases from V and 5 bases from J, the junction contained 6 bases not matched to a gene. Germline V lookup: CDR1 GTSNPN, CDR2 SVGIG (reference sequence). The CDR3 nucleotides read TGTGCCTGGAGCCCCACTAGCGGGAGAAACAATGAGCAGTTCTTC. Translated: CAWSPTSGRNNEQFF.

The CDR3 nucleotides are TGTGCCAGCAGCTTACGATCCTCCGGCCCCAACTATGGCTACACCTTC. It translates to CASSLRSSGPNYGYTF. This chain links TRBV11-3 with TRBJ1-2; D not resolved. The length of the CDR3 is 16 residues. Germline CDR1 is SGHNT and CDR2 is YENEEA. The V end was cut by 2 bases, the J end by 2 bases, with 15 bases between.

The gene calls are TRBV5-1 and TRBJ1-2; TRBD1 is a possible D gene (5 bases). Germline V lookup: CDR1 SGHRS, CDR2 YFSETQ. V lost 0 bases to trimming and J lost 2 bases, with 14 bases between them. The CDR3 consists of 16 residues. The CDR3, as DNA: TGCGCCAGCAGCTTGGCCGAAGTGGGGGGAAACTATGGCTACACCTTC. This codes for CASSLAEVGGNYGYTF.

The V and J genes are TRBV19 and TRBJ2-7; tentative D call: TRBD1 (6 bases). Germline CDR1 reads LNHDA; CDR2 reads SQIVND (reference sequence). The ends were cut back, 2 bases at V and 4 bases at J, with 9 bases in the middle. The CDR3 has 13 amino acids. The CDR3 sequence: CASSIRGWYEQYF. The CDR3 DNA is TGTGCCAGTAGTATAAGGGGGTGGTACGAGCAGTACTTC. The variable domain in full, completed from reference TRBV19 and TRBJ2-7, reads DGGITQSPKYLFRKEGQNVTLSCEQNLNHDAMYWYRQDPGQGLRLIYYSQIVNDFQKGDIAEGYSVSREKKESFPLTVTSAQKNPTAFYLCASSIRGWYEQYFGPGTRLTVT.

The J gene is TRBJ2-3, the V gene TRBV27, with D perhaps matching TRBD1 (5 bases). Trimming removed 2 bases from V and 2 bases from J, with 14 bases in between. This CDR3 has 16 amino acids. The germline V gene encodes CDR1 MNHEY and CDR2 SMNVEV (reference sequence). The CDR3 is CASSLQGAGSTDTQYF. The CDR3 region has the DNA TGTGCCAGCAGTTTACAGGGTGCCGGATCCACAGATACGCAGTATTTT.